Following are 13 T cell receptor beta chains from one sample sequenced in a study of vaccination effects on CD4 cells after COVID-19. Cultured cells yielded isolated CD4+ T cells after 10 days. Participants got two doses of BNT162b2 or mRNA-1273 vaccine. No cognate antigen is known for these TCRs. Here immunoSEQ multiplex PCR was the method, and the copy in TCRdb shows in-frame clones only, minus some. The sample lists about 73,000 clones, about 73% occurring once. Sequenced here: CD4+ T cells from PBMCs cultured without peptide, sampled after COVID-19 vaccination. These receptors were taken from a human donor who received a COVID-19 vaccine.

The chain employs TRBV10-3 and TRBJ2-5; TRBD2 agrees at 10 bases. V lost 10 bases and J lost 3; bases outside the gene matches: 5. The CDR3 length is 13 residues. Germline CDR1 and CDR2: ENHRY and SYGVKD. The CDR3 sequence is CATGLAGEETQYF. CDR3 nucleotides: TGTGCCACAGGGCTAGCGGGGGAAGAGACCCAGTACTTC.

This chain joins TRBV18 and TRBJ2-5, with a possible D match to TRBD1 (5 bases). This CDR3 spans 15 amino acids. The germline V gene encodes CDR1 KGHSH and CDR2 LQKENI. V shed 1 base and J shed 5 bases, with 14 bases lying between them. The CDR3 DNA follows: TGTGCCAGCTCACCACGCCGGACAACCCAGGAGACCCAGTACTTC. Translating it yields CASSPRRTTQETQYF.

This chain connects TRBV7-9 to TRBJ2-5; 7 bases line up with TRBD2. The CDR3 extends over 12 amino acids. The J segment lost 2 bases and the V segment lost 7 bases, leaving 1 base of the junction unmatched. CDR1 and CDR2 from the germline V gene are SEHNR and FQNEAQ (reference sequence). The CDR3 protein is CASTGGQETQYF. The DNA of the CDR3 is TGTGCCAGCACGGGGGGACAAGAGACCCAGTACTTC.

This rearrangement joins TRBV28 to TRBJ2-7, with D possibly TRBD1 on 6 matching bases. Looked up from germline, CDR1 is MDHEN and CDR2 is SYDVKM. Trimming left V 6 bases short and J 5 bases short, with 14 bases between. This CDR3 comprises 13 residues. This chain's CDR3 is CASRSQGSDEQYV. The DNA for the CDR3 is TGTGCCAGCAGATCGCAGGGGTCTGACGAGCAGTACGTC.

This chain connects TRBV5-1 to TRBJ1-3; TRBD1 matches at 8 bases. With V trimmed by 0 bases and J by 14 bases, 10 bases remained unmatched. The CDR3 totals 14 residues. Germline loops: CDR1 SGHRS, CDR2 YFSETQ. CDR3 nucleotide sequence: TGCGCCAGCAGCTTGGACATCCCGACAGGGGTCTTATATTTT. Protein product: CASSLDIPTGVLYF.

The rearrangement joins TRBV6-2 or TRBV6-3 to TRBJ2-7; 8 bases fit TRBD1. The CDR3 totals 13 residues. The J segment lost 5 bases and the V segment lost 5 bases, leaving 5 bases of the junction unmatched. Germline V gene lookup returns CDR1 MNHEY and CDR2 SVGEGT. The CDR3: CASSARDRNEQYV. The DNA for the CDR3 is TGTGCCAGCAGTGCTCGGGACAGGAACGAGCAGTACGTC.

The chain links TRBV18 to TRBJ2-5; D unresolved. The CDR3 length is 14 residues. V lost 2 bases and J lost 5, with 12 bases in between. Germline lookup yields CDR1 KGHSH and CDR2 LQKENI. The CDR3 sequence: CASSPSQDPETQYF. In DNA form, the CDR3 reads TGTGCCAGCTCACCATCGCAGGACCCGGAGACCCAGTACTTC.

The chain employs TRBV27 and TRBJ2-5; 9 bases align to TRBD2. The germline V gene has CDR1 MNHEY and CDR2 SMNVEV (reference sequence). The CDR3 loop spans 17 amino acids. Trimming cost V 0 bases and J 2 bases; bases outside gene matches: 7. The CDR3 protein is CASSLSEAGGRQETQYF. CDR3 DNA sequence: TGTGCCAGCAGTTTATCCGAAGCGGGGGGAAGACAAGAGACCCAGTACTTC.

The rearrangement uses TRBV6-2 or TRBV6-3 and TRBJ1-2; tentative D call: TRBD1 (5 bases). Trimming stripped 2 bases from V and 1 base from J, with 14 bases between. The CDR3 runs to 16 residues. Germline V lookup: CDR1 MNHEY, CDR2 SVGEGT. CDR3 bases: TGTGCCAGCAGTTACCAAGGCCAGGGTAATAACTATGGCTACACCTTC. Translating it yields CASSYQGQGNNYGYTF.

The CDR3 region has the DNA TGTGCCATCAGTGAACGACATGGGGAGACCCAGTACTTC. As protein: CAISERHGETQYF. The chain recombines TRBV10-3 with TRBJ2-5, with no clear D. The ends were cut back, 3 bases at V and 5 bases at J, with 10 bases in the middle. In germline, CDR1 is ENHRY, CDR2 SYGVKD. The CDR3 is 13 amino acids.

The CDR3: CASMGFDRVHISGELFF. In DNA, the CDR3 is TGTGCCAGCATGGGATTCGACAGGGTACATATCTCCGGGGAGCTGTTTTTT. The chain uses TRBV27 and TRBJ2-2; 7 bases align to TRBD1. V lost 7 bases to trimming and J lost 6 bases; unmatched junction nucleotides: 17. This CDR3 is 17 amino acids long. Germline-derived CDR1 and CDR2 are MNHEY and SMNVEV (reference sequence).

This clone was detected only a few times. This chain uses TRBV6-1 with TRBJ2-7; D is uncertain. Germline CDR1 reads MNHNS; CDR2 reads SASEGT. The ends were cut back, 0 bases at V and 9 bases at J, with 12 bases in the middle. The CDR3 length is 13 residues. The CDR3 region is CASSEARWGRQYV. The CDR3 region has the DNA TGTGCCAGCAGTGAAGCACGCTGGGGTAGGCAGTACGTC.

The genes are TRBV3-1 (or the pseudogene TRBV3-2) and TRBJ1-1; a weak D match, TRBD1 (5 bases). The CDR3 is 16 amino acids. CDR1 and CDR2 (germline): LGHDT, YNNKEL (reference sequence). Trimming left V 0 bases short and J 0 bases short, with 11 bases between. The CDR3 DNA sequence: TGTGCCAGCAGCCAAGATTGGGGGACTTTGAACACTGAAGCTTTCTTT. Its protein product is CASSQDWGTLNTEAFF.